A single sample is the source of the 14 T cell receptor beta chains below, sequenced in a study of response to subunit inactivated influenza vaccine. TCRdb redid the calling of the RT-PCR reads with MiXCR, one entry per CDR3 protein. The sample has more than 550,000 distinct CDR3 sequences, about 12% seen once. The specimen comprised PBMCs from blood, sampled on the day of vaccination. These receptor sequences come from a man aged 50 to 59 who received an inactivated influenza vaccine.

This clonotype was detected only a few times. The chain joins TRBV20-1 to TRBJ2-1; 7 bases map to TRBD1. Losses at the gene ends were 0 bases for V and 6 bases for J; bases not matched to a gene: 11. CDR1 is DFQATT and CDR2 is SNEGSKA in the germline V gene (reference sequence). The CDR3 extends over 16 amino acids. CDR3 DNA sequence: TGCAGTGCTAGAGATCAAGGGGGCCCGAAAGGCAATGAGCAGTTCTTC. It specifies CSARDQGGPKGNEQFF.

The V gene is TRBV11-2, the J gene TRBJ2-1; D is ambiguous. The CDR3 consists of 13 residues. The V end lost 4 bases, the J end lost 8 bases, and 12 bases lay between the germline ends. CDR1 and CDR2 (germline): SGHAT, FQNNGV. Written as DNA, the CDR3 is TGTGCCAGCAGCTCTACCCGTGGGTATGAGCAGTTCTTC. It is translated as CASSSTRGYEQFF.

The table lists this clonotype with many counts. The rearrangement links TRBV4-2 to TRBJ1-4, with D unclear. The germline V gene has CDR1 LGHNA and CDR2 YNFKEQ. V was clipped by 2 bases and J by 0 bases, with 4 bases between them. CDR3 length: 14 amino acids. The CDR3 bases are TGTGCCAGCAGCCAACATGCAACTAATGAAAAACTGTTTTTT. This sequence encodes CASSQHATNEKLFF.

The chain is built from TRBV29-1 and TRBJ2-7, with D unresolved. V lost 4 bases, J lost 6 bases, and 13 bases lay in between. Germline V gives CDR1 SQVTM, CDR2 ANQGSEA. This CDR3 spans 12 amino acids. Here the CDR3 reads CSVVANSLEQYF. The CDR3 nucleotides read TGCAGCGTTGTGGCCAACAGCCTCGAGCAGTACTTC.

The CDR3, as DNA: TGTGCCAGCAGTGGGGGACGTTCTTTGGTATACTATGGCTACACCTTC. Translating gives CASSGGRSLVYYGYTF. The J gene is TRBJ1-2, the V gene TRBV12-3 or TRBV12-4, with D maybe TRBD1 (5 bases). This CDR3 is built from 16 residues. V lost 5 bases and J lost 3, with 19 bases in between.

V gene TRBV18 combines with J gene TRBJ2-1; the match to TRBD2 covers 13 bases. The CDR3 covers 15 residues. Per germline, CDR1 KGHSH and CDR2 LQKENI. V lost 3 bases, J lost 8 bases, and 4 bases stayed unmatched. DNA for the CDR3: TGTGCCAGCTCACCGGGACTAGCGGGATCCCATGAGCAGTTCTTC. The encoded protein is CASSPGLAGSHEQFF. The complete variable domain, with remaining parts taken from reference TRBV18 and TRBJ2-1, reads NAGVMQNPRHLVRRRGQEARLRCSPMKGHSHVYWYRQLPEEGLKFMVYLQKENIIDESGMPKERFSAEFPKEGPSILRIQQVVRGDSAAYFCASSPGLAGSHEQFFGPGTRLTVL.

This clonotype was counted a few times. The chain is built from TRBV29-1 and TRBJ2-3; D may match TRBD1 or TRBD2 (6 bases each). V lost 5 bases and J lost 4, with 22 bases in between. Per germline, CDR1 SQVTM and CDR2 ANQGSEA. The CDR3 spans 16 residues. CDR3 DNA sequence: TGCAGCGTTAATAGACGGGGGCAGGGGATGGCAGATACGCAGTATTTT. This encodes CSVNRRGQGMADTQYF.

J is TRBJ2-5 and V is TRBV20-1; 8 positions match TRBD1. The J segment lost 5 bases and the V segment lost 6 bases, leaving 8 bases of the junction unmatched. Germline V gene data show CDR1 as DFQATT and CDR2 as SNEGSKA (reference sequence). This CDR3 comprises 13 residues. CDR3 protein: CSANGQGQETQYF. In DNA, the CDR3 is TGCAGTGCCAATGGACAGGGCCAGGAGACCCAGTACTTC.

V gene TRBV28 combines with J gene TRBJ2-7; D unresolved. The CDR3 runs to 14 residues. Looked up from germline, CDR1 is MDHEN and CDR2 is SYDVKM. The V gene lost 5 bases and the J gene lost 0 bases, with 11 bases spanning the gap. This CDR3 reads CASSEAMASYEQYF. CDR3 DNA: TGTGCCAGCAGTGAAGCGATGGCCTCCTACGAGCAGTACTTC.

Only a few counts were recorded for this clonotype. The chain joins TRBV7-2 to TRBJ2-2; D may be TRBD1 (5 bases). This CDR3 has 16 residues. Germline CDR1 reads SGHTA; CDR2 reads FQGNSA. Deletions cut 2 bases from V and 6 bases from J, with 16 bases between. CDR3: CASSLNSGSPSGELFF. CDR3 nucleotide sequence: TGTGCCAGCAGCTTAAACTCAGGGTCCCCTTCCGGGGAGCTGTTTTTT.

This clonotype has a handful of counts. This chain links TRBV27 with TRBJ1-2; 8 nucleotides agree with TRBD1. V shed 6 bases, J shed 4 bases, and the junction held 4 bases outside the gene matches. This CDR3 contains 13 residues. Germline CDR1 is MNHEY and CDR2 is SMNVEV (reference sequence). DNA of the CDR3: TGTGCCAGCAGATCCGACAGGGGCTATGGCTACACCTTC. This encodes CASRSDRGYGYTF.

This clonotype was detected ten times or more. One end of the junction is discordant with germline, which a read error may explain. The chain employs TRBV7-7 and TRBJ2-1, with D possibly being TRBD2 (6 bases). The CDR3 is 15 residues long. CDR1 and CDR2 (germline): SSHAT, FNYEAQ (reference sequence). CDR3 nucleotide sequence: TGTGCTAGCAGCTACCGACTAGGCAGCTACAATGAGCAGTTCTTC. Its protein product is CASSYRLGSYNEQFF.

This clonotype was picked up many times. This chain connects TRBV5-1 to TRBJ2-7; TRBD1 matches at 7 bases. CDR1 and CDR2 (germline): SGHRS, YFSETQ. With 1 base clipped from V and 1 base from J, the junction kept 2 bases outside the gene matches. This CDR3 comprises 14 residues. CDR3 nucleotide sequence: TGCGCCAGCAGCTTGAGACAGGGATCCTACGAGCAGTACTTC. Its translation: CASSLRQGSYEQYF.

The table lists this clonotype with a few counts. The chain links TRBV19 to TRBJ1-2; D is possibly TRBD1 (5 bases). This CDR3 is 16 amino acids long. In germline, CDR1 is LNHDA, CDR2 SQIVND (reference sequence). V was cut by 7 bases and J by 2 bases, with 20 bases left in between. Written as DNA, the CDR3 is TGTGCCAGTATCCAGGGCAGGGCCCACCGGAACTATGGCTACACCTTC. Translating it yields CASIQGRAHRNYGYTF.